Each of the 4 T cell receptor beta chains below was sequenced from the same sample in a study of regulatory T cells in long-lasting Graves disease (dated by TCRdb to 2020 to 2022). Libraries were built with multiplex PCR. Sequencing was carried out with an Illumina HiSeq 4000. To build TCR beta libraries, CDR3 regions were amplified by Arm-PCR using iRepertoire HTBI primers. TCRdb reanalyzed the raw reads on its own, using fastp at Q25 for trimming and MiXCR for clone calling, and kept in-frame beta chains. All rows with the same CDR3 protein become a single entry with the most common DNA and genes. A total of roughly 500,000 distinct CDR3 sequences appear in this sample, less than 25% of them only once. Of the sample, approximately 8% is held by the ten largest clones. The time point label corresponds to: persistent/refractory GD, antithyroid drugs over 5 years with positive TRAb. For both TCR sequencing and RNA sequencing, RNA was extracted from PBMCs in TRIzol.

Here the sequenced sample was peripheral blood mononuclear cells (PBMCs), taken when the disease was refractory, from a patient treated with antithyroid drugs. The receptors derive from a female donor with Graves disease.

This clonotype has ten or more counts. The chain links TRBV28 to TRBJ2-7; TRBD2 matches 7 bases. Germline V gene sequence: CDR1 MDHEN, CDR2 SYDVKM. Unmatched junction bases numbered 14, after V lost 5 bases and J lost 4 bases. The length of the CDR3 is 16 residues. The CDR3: CASSLPGASGSYEQYF. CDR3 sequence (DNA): TGTGCCAGCAGTCTCCCCGGGGCTAGCGGCTCGTACGAGCAGTACTTC.

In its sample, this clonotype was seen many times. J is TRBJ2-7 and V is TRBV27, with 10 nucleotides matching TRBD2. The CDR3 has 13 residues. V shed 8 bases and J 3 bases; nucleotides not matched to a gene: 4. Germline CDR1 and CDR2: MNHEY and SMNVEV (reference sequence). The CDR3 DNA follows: TGTGCCAGCGCAGCGGGAGGGGTCTACGAGCAGTACTTC. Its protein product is CASAAGGVYEQYF.

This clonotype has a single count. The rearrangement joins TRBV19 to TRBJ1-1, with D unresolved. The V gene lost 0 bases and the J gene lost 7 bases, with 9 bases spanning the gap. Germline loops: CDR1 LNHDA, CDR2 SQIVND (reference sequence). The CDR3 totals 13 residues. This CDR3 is CASSIDRPSEAFF. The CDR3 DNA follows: TGTGCCAGTAGTATAGATAGGCCAAGTGAAGCTTTCTTT.

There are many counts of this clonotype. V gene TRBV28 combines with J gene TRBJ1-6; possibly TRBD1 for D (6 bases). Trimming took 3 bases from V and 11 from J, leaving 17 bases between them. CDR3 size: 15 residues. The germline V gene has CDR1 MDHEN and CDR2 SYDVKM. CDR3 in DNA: TGTGCCAGCAGTTTGCTGTTGGGACAAGGCCCACCCCTCCACTTT. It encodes CASSLLLGQGPPLHF.